Following are 6 T cell receptor beta chains from one sample sequenced in a study of somatic mutations in cytotoxic T cells in rheumatoid arthritis. Measured with immunoSEQ multiplex PCR; TCRdb has only the in-frame clones, and not every one. The sample holds almost 15,000 clones, 60% to 75% seen once. What was sequenced was CD8+ T cells sorted from blood. These receptor sequences come from an adult with rheumatoid arthritis.

The V call is TRBV5-8, the J call TRBJ2-3, with D possibly matching TRBD2 (6 bases). Looked up from germline, CDR1 is SGHTS and CDR2 is YDEGEE. Trimming left V 1 base short and J 4 bases short, with 16 bases between. This CDR3 has 16 residues. The CDR3 coding sequence is TGTGCCAGCAGCTTGTCGGCGGCGGGGTTACCAGATACGCAGTATTTT. It yields the protein CASSLSAAGLPDTQYF.

This clone was detected once. The chain joins TRBV4-1 to TRBJ1-2; D is perhaps TRBD1 (6 bases). Germline V gives CDR1 MGHRA, CDR2 YSYEKL. The CDR3 has 14 amino acids. V lost 0 bases and J 3 bases, leaving 8 bases between the germline ends. The CDR3 DNA sequence: TGCGCCAGCAGCCAAGACAGGGGTGACTATGGCTACACCTTC. This sequence encodes CASSQDRGDYGYTF.

The CDR3 region is CASKPGMNTEAFF. The CDR3 bases are TGTGCCAGTAAGCCAGGGATGAACACTGAAGCTTTCTTT. The chain links TRBV19 to TRBJ1-1, with D possibly being TRBD1 (5 bases). Trimming removed 7 bases at V and 0 bases at J, with 9 bases between. The V gene's germline CDR1 is LNHDA and CDR2 SQIVND (reference sequence). The CDR3 has 13 amino acids.

The rearrangement uses TRBV6-5 and TRBJ1-2, with D perhaps TRBD1 (6 bases). The CDR3 consists of 14 residues. Trimming stripped 4 bases from V and 3 bases from J, with 12 bases between. Germline assignment: CDR1 MNHEY and CDR2 SVGAGI. The CDR3 DNA reads TGTGCCAGCAGTTCTCTTTCAGGGGACTATGGCTACACCTTC. This sequence encodes CASSSLSGDYGYTF.

The chain uses TRBV7-8 and TRBJ2-1; TRBD1 is a possible D gene (5 bases). CDR1 is SGHVS and CDR2 is FQNEAQ in the germline V gene. V lost 1 base, J lost 4 bases, and 11 bases lay in between. The CDR3 spans 15 residues. The CDR3 spells CASSLGVKGYNEQFF. In nucleotides, the CDR3 is TGTGCCAGCAGCTTAGGGGTGAAGGGGTACAATGAGCAGTTCTTC.

This chain joins TRBV19 and TRBJ1-4, with D unclear. Trimming cost V 3 bases and J 7 bases, with 15 bases left between them. The CDR3 contains 15 residues. Germline CDR1 reads LNHDA; CDR2 reads SQIVND (reference sequence). The CDR3 sequence: CASSIRPLRGEKLFF. The CDR3, as DNA: TGTGCCAGTAGTATTCGACCTCTTCGAGGTGAAAAACTGTTTTTT.